One and the same sample provided the 19 T cell receptor beta chains below, sequenced in a study of cytomegalovirus exposure and HLA in healthy donors. 60 Vbeta and 13 Jbeta primers were used in PCR. TCRdb's table, derived via immunoSEQ multiplex PCR, lists solely in-frame clones and lacks some. The repertoire has more than 110,000 clones, about 71% of them found once; the top ten carry about 2.2%. Sequencing was done on a sample of PBMCs. The source is a woman in her sixties in good health and CMV-seropositive.

The CDR3 loop is CASSESTGGLNGGTQYF. The CDR3 coding sequence is TGTGCCAGCAGTGAATCAACGGGGGGTCTAAACGGCGGGACCCAGTACTTC. The chain links TRBV6-1 to TRBJ2-5; 7 nucleotides agree with TRBD2. In germline, CDR1 is MNHNS, CDR2 SASEGT. V was pared by 2 bases and J by 7 bases, with 16 bases of the junction left unmatched. This CDR3 is built from 17 residues.

The CDR3 sequence: CASSGAAGNEQFF. As DNA, the CDR3 is TGTGCCAGCAGTGGAGCGGCAGGCAATGAGCAGTTCTTC. The chain has TRBV25-1 and TRBJ2-1, with D perhaps TRBD2 (5 bases). V lost 4 bases and J 6 bases, leaving 10 bases between the germline ends. The CDR3 length is 13 residues. Germline V gene data show CDR1 as MGHDK and CDR2 as SYGVNS.

This chain joins TRBV29-1 and TRBJ1-5; D may be TRBD1 (6 bases). Per the germline V gene, CDR1 is SQVTM and CDR2 is ANQGSEA. The CDR3 spans 12 residues. V lost 5 bases, J lost 5 bases, and 10 bases lay in between. The CDR3 nucleotides are TGCAGCGTTACAGGGCCGGATCAGCCCCAGCATTTT. It codes for CSVTGPDQPQHF.

This clone was detected a few times. The V and J genes are TRBV7-9 and TRBJ2-3; TRBD1 agrees at 10 bases. The junction had 6 bases not matched to a gene; V was cut back by 1 base and J by 2 bases. Germline loops: CDR1 SEHNR, CDR2 FQNEAQ (reference sequence). The CDR3 is 17 residues long. CDR3 loop: CASSLGETGGHTDTQYF. The CDR3 coding sequence is TGTGCCAGCAGCTTAGGGGAGACAGGGGGCCACACAGATACGCAGTATTTT. Filled out from reference TRBV7-9 and TRBJ2-3, the complete variable domain reads DTGVSQNPRHKITKRGQNVTFRCDPISEHNRLYWYRQTLGQGPEFLTYFQNEAQLEKSRLLSDRFSAERPKGSFSTLEIQRTEQGDSAMYLCASSLGETGGHTDTQYFGPGTRLTVL.

The CDR3: CASTPQGVPTDTQYF. In nucleotides, the CDR3 is TGTGCCAGTACCCCACAGGGGGTGCCCACAGATACGCAGTATTTT. The chain has TRBV19 and TRBJ2-3; 8 nucleotides match TRBD1. CDR1 is LNHDA and CDR2 is SQIVND in the germline V gene (reference sequence). The CDR3 covers 15 residues. Trimming took 7 bases from V and 2 from J; bases not matched to a gene: 8.

The chain couples TRBV15 to TRBJ2-3; D might be TRBD1 (8 bases). Germline CDR1 reads LNHNV; CDR2 reads YYDKDF (reference sequence). Deletions cut 5 bases from V and 9 bases from J, with 21 bases between. The CDR3 has 15 residues. Written as DNA, the CDR3 is TGTGCCACCAGCCGGGACAGGCGTTGGGAGGGGACGCAGTATTTT. Its translation: CATSRDRRWEGTQYF.

The rearrangement links TRBV6-1 to TRBJ2-7; D not resolved. CDR3 length equals 12 residues. The V and J ends lost 7 bases and 2 bases respectively, with 9 bases between them. CDR1 and CDR2 (germline): MNHNS, SASEGT. CDR3 DNA sequence: TGTGCCAGCACCACTGACACCTACGAGCAGTACTTC. As protein: CASTTDTYEQYF.

V usage is TRBV5-5 and J usage is TRBJ1-2; 8 nucleotides line up with TRBD1. The CDR3 loop spans 14 amino acids. Per the germline V gene, CDR1 is SGHKS and CDR2 is YYEKEE (reference sequence). Germline trimming cut 4 bases from V and 4 bases from J; bases unmatched to any gene: 6. The CDR3 protein is CASSPQGGSYGYTF. In nucleotides, the CDR3 is TGTGCCAGCAGCCCACAGGGGGGGTCCTATGGCTACACCTTC.

The chain uses TRBV27 and TRBJ2-7; TRBD2 is a possible D gene (6 bases). The CDR3 runs to 14 residues. Germline V gene lookup returns CDR1 MNHEY and CDR2 SMNVEV (reference sequence). Trimming left V 2 bases short and J 7 bases short, with 15 bases between. Written as DNA, the CDR3 is TGTGCCAGCAGTTTAGGAGCCACGGGGAGGGAGCAGTACTTC. This codes for CASSLGATGREQYF.

The J gene is TRBJ2-6, the V gene TRBV6-5; possibly TRBD1 for D (6 bases). The germline gives CDR1 MNHEY, CDR2 SVGAGI. This CDR3 is built from 15 residues. Trimming left V 6 bases short and J 2 bases short, with 11 bases between. In DNA, the CDR3 is TGTGCCAGCAGCAGGACAGTTGCTGGGGCCAACGTCCTGACTTTC. Protein sequence: CASSRTVAGANVLTF.

The chain is built from TRBV5-1 and TRBJ1-1; TRBD1 is a possible D gene (6 bases). The germline V and J ends were trimmed by 0 bases and 4 bases, with 10 bases remaining between them. Germline V lookup: CDR1 SGHRS, CDR2 YFSETQ. The CDR3 contains 14 residues. The CDR3 region is CASSLGAGATEAFF. DNA of the CDR3: TGCGCCAGCAGCTTGGGGGCAGGGGCCACTGAAGCTTTCTTT.

This clone was counted only a few times. V gene TRBV18 combines with J gene TRBJ2-2; D unresolved. The length of the CDR3 is 14 residues. The germline V gene has CDR1 KGHSH and CDR2 LQKENI. Between the trimmed V and J ends, which lost 5 bases and 0 bases, there was a span of 7 bases. The CDR3 loop reads CASSTVTNTGELFF. CDR3 DNA: TGTGCCAGCTCAACAGTAACGAACACCGGGGAGCTGTTTTTT. The whole variable domain, remainder taken from reference TRBV18 and TRBJ2-2, is NAGVMQNPRHLVRRRGQEARLRCSPMKGHSHVYWYRQLPEEGLKFMVYLQKENIIDESGMPKERFSAEFPKEGPSILRIQQVVRGDSAAYFCASSTVTNTGELFFGEGSRLTVL.

This chain joins TRBV2 and TRBJ1-1; TRBD1 matches at 7 bases. V was clipped by 6 bases and J by 1 base; unmatched bases: 5. CDR1 and CDR2 (germline): SNHLY, FYNNEI. The CDR3 contains 14 residues. The CDR3 coding sequence is TGTGCCAGCAGCATGGGACAGAGGAACACTGAAGCTTTCTTT. It encodes CASSMGQRNTEAFF.

The J gene is TRBJ1-3, the V gene TRBV7-9; TRBD1 matches 7 bases. The CDR3 has 16 amino acids. V shed 5 bases, J shed 4 bases, and the junction held 11 bases outside the gene matches. Germline assignment: CDR1 SEHNR and CDR2 FQNEAQ (reference sequence). The CDR3 DNA is TGTGCCAGCAGCCCCCGGGACAGTATCGCAGGAAACACCATATATTTT. Its translation: CASSPRDSIAGNTIYF. The variable domain in full, completed from reference TRBV7-9 and TRBJ1-3, reads DTGVSQNPRHKITKRGQNVTFRCDPISEHNRLYWYRQTLGQGPEFLTYFQNEAQLEKSRLLSDRFSAERPKGSFSTLEIQRTEQGDSAMYLCASSPRDSIAGNTIYFGEGSWLTVV.

This chain joins TRBV28 and TRBJ1-2, with 8 bases identical to TRBD1. Trimming took 8 bases from V and 8 from J; bases not matched to a gene: 10. This CDR3 has 13 residues. Germline V CDR1 and CDR2: MDHEN, SYDVKM. The CDR3 is CASLSQGAKGYTF. Written as DNA, the CDR3 is TGTGCCAGCCTAAGCCAGGGGGCGAAAGGCTACACCTTC.

V and J are TRBV7-9 and TRBJ1-5; TRBD1 matches 7 bases. CDR1 and CDR2 (germline): SEHNR, FQNEAQ (reference sequence). The CDR3 length is 17 residues. V dropped 1 base and J dropped 6; count of bases not matched to a gene: 12. CDR3 coding DNA: TGTGCCAGCAGCTTAGAGGTTTTTGACAGGGCAAGTCAGCCCCAGCATTTT. Translating gives CASSLEVFDRASQPQHF.

This clone was picked up a small number of times. The rearrangement links TRBV10-3 to TRBJ2-5; D is perhaps TRBD1 (6 bases). In germline, CDR1 is ENHRY, CDR2 SYGVKD. Trimming stripped 10 bases from V and 2 bases from J, with 14 bases between. The CDR3 is 13 amino acids. The CDR3 nucleotides read TGTGCCACCGCCGGGACACTTCAAGAGACCCAGTACTTC. Residues: CATAGTLQETQYF.

The rearrangement links TRBV6-5 to TRBJ1-4; D uncertain. The V and J ends lost 6 bases and 6 bases respectively, with 17 bases between them. Germline CDR1 reads MNHEY; CDR2 reads SVGAGI. The CDR3 contains 15 residues. The DNA of the CDR3 is TGTGCCAGCAGCCGCTGGACGGGCGGGGATGAAAAACTGTTTTTT. It encodes CASSRWTGGDEKLFF.

The chain recombines TRBV2 with TRBJ1-3; no clear D. Trimming pared 8 bases from V and 0 bases from J, leaving 17 bases between. CDR1 and CDR2 (germline): SNHLY, FYNNEI. The CDR3 is made up of 16 amino acids. CDR3 residues: CASAPQAGLSGNTIYF. For the CDR3, the DNA is TGTGCCAGCGCTCCCCAGGCAGGCCTCTCTGGAAACACCATATATTTT.